This T cell receptor (beta chain) was identified in a study of T cells in Graves' hyperthyroidism and ophthalmopathy. General study points: The model anticipated ophthalmopathy a median about 6.5 months pre-onset.

Of note for this clonotype: The antigen is undetermined.

The length of the CDR3 is 15 residues. Germline loops: CDR1 MNHEY, CDR2 SVGAGI. V lost 0 bases and J 3 bases, leaving 11 bases between the germline ends. Using RNA transcripts as the source, TCR beta CDR3 regions were amplified. During a first-round RT-PCR of the TCR CDR3, the HTBI primer set was used. TCRdb redid the calling of the multiplex PCR reads with MiXCR, one entry per CDR3 protein. This table holds more than 300,000 distinct CDR3 sequences, around 18% found once. The authors obtained PBMCs from around 11 ml of fresh peripheral blood. Material: blood. The V call is TRBV6-5, the J call TRBJ1-1; D possibly corresponds to TRBD1 (5 bases). This clonotype was obtained from a man younger than 30 with Graves' ophthalmopathy. The CDR3 DNA follows: TGTGCCAGCAGTTACTCCTCTCGGGGCGACACTGAAGCTTTCTTT. Translating gives CASSYSSRGDTEAFF.